The present T cell receptor (beta chain) was sequenced within a study of cytomegalovirus exposure and HLA in healthy donors. The CDR3 covers 13 residues. V lost 5 bases, J lost 2 bases, and 9 bases lay in between. Germline V gene sequence: CDR1 LNHNV, CDR2 YYDKDF (reference sequence). In regard to this clone: Its cognate antigen is unknown.

This table comes from immunoSEQ multiplex PCR, and its TCRdb copy is limited to in-frame clones, with some not included. The data contain tens of thousands of clones, around 82% of them seen just once; the ten biggest clones take up 9.5% to 13%. Study outcomes and limitations: Generally TCR sequences proved uncommon, though certain public TCRs appeared in numerous donors.

The sequence came from a woman under 30 in good health and CMV-seropositive. The sample taken for sequencing was PBMCs. This sequence joins TRBV15 and TRBJ2-5; weak D call: TRBD1 (6 bases). The CDR3 sequence: CATSDGQQETQYF. The DNA for the CDR3 is TGTGCCACCAGCGACGGACAGCAAGAGACCCAGTACTTC.